The TCR beta chain under discussion was sequenced for a study of cytomegalovirus exposure and HLA in healthy donors. This clone is a singleton in its sample. The assay was immunoSEQ multiplex PCR, and TCRdb's table has in-frame clones only and misses some. The repertoire holds about 70,000 clones, with 90% to 95% as singletons. The source material was PBMCs. The clonotype was recovered from a young man in good health and CMV-seropositive.

CDR3 DNA sequence: TGTGCCAGCTCACTGGTCTCACCGACAGGGGACGAGCAGTACTTC. Its translation: CASSLVSPTGDEQYF. V gene TRBV18 combines with J gene TRBJ2-7; 8 positions match TRBD1. CDR3 length equals 15 residues. The J segment lost 5 bases and the V segment lost 4 bases, leaving 10 bases of the junction unmatched. The V gene's germline CDR1 is KGHSH and CDR2 LQKENI.